This T cell receptor (beta chain) is drawn from a study of blood T cell repertoires in COVID-19 (dated by TCRdb to about 2020). A note on the overall study: Samples from collaborators originated in the United States, Italy and Spain and spanned both the acute and convalescent phases of COVID-19. The repertoires were released in a freely available public database intended as a resource for research on the immune response to SARS-CoV-2. Where available, HLA class I and class II types were obtained from metadata supplied by the sample provider rather than from assay-based typing. Sample metadata almost always included a de-identified subject ID, COVID-19 status, age in years and sex. The material from the prospective study consisted of cDNA or gDNA derived from T cells, B-cell-depleted T cells, or PBMCs. The samples were drawn from the first 160 participants of the ongoing ImmuneRACE study and from 1,254 subjects provided by 6 global collaborators. Deeply sampled blood TCRbeta repertoires from subjects exposed to, actively infected with, or recovered from COVID-19 were included in the dataset.

The investigation overall reported the following: The amount of clinical and demographic metadata varied by source and participant and was provided uncurated.

CDR1 and CDR2, per the germline V gene (reference sequence), are SGHAT and FQDESV. Trimming takes 5 bases from V and 4 bases from J, and the germline ends sit 9 bases apart. The CDR3 covers 13 residues, taking in both the cysteine and the phenylalanine. CDR3 DNA only is kept here, 39 bases in frame from base 1. The immunoSEQ Assay, a bias-controlled multiplex PCR, was used to amplify TCRbeta CDR3 regions from genomic DNA. The authors processed their data as follows. Within the assay, amplification of reference gene primers was used to estimate how many nucleated cells each sample contained. To quantify the absolute abundance of each unique TCRbeta CDR3 rearrangement, sequence reads were collapsed and filtered. For each sample, productive Simpson clonality was calculated as the square root of Simpson's diversity index over productive rearrangements. TCRdb provides this immuneACCESS table in a form limited to in-frame rearrangements. Some clones are lacking; in checked studies, under half of them reflect an unresolved V gene, and why the rest are absent is not known. That table supplies the V and J calls and clone size; D and trimming were determined from the DNA. This sample holds roughly 300,000 clones; approximately 89% were observed only once. Roughly 7.1% of the sample goes to the ten largest clones.

With respect to this clone: The antigen this receptor binds is unknown. Nothing much larger sits one base from this clone, and base qualities are not available.

Another Seattle source contributed samples from volunteer blood donors who had recovered from COVID-19. Collaborating institutions collected whole blood in K2EDTA tubes following their own protocols. For TCRbeta analysis, collaborators shipped samples as frozen whole blood, isolated PBMCs, or DNA extracted from either of those sample types. The chain was built from TRBV11-1 and TRBJ1-5; a tentative D match to TRBD1 spans 6 bases. The source material was peripheral blood. This TCR came from a woman aged 50 to 65 who had recovered from COVID-19. The nucleotide sequence reads as follows: TGTGCCAGCAGCCAGGGGCCAAATCAGCCCCAGCATTTT. Protein translation: CASSQGPNQPQHF.